The following is a TCR beta chain sequence with its context. What it recognizes is unknown. The data stem from a study of glioma-infiltrating T cells after dendritic cell vaccination. Study context: Treatment, given 2003 to 2012, was autologous tumor lysate-pulsed dendritic cell vaccination. Overall study results and limits: Estimated pretreatment TIL content predicted outcome after dendritic cell vaccination.

Primers: 60 V beta forward and 13 J beta reverse. Generated by immunoSEQ multiplex PCR, the TCRdb table keeps only in-frame clones and is missing some. The sample consists of around 67,000 clones, roughly 79% of them appearing once. The CDR3 is 15 residues long. After removal of 4 bases from V and 5 bases from J, the junction contained 6 bases not matched to a gene. The germline V gene has CDR1 SGDLS and CDR2 YYNGEE. The sample here was blood, taken before dendritic cell vaccination. The chain uses TRBV9 and TRBJ2-3; TRBD2 agrees at 11 bases. The sequence was obtained from a human donor with glioblastoma. DNA of the CDR3: TGTGCCAGCAGCATTAGCGGGGGGGCCGTAGATACGCAGTATTTT. Residues: CASSISGGAVDTQYF.